This is a list of T cell receptor beta chains from one sample in a study of cytomegalovirus exposure and HLA in healthy donors. Produced via immunoSEQ multiplex PCR; TCRdb's table is partial and in-frame only. The sample has about 150,000 clones, roughly 79% seen once. The material sequenced was PBMCs. These receptors came from a woman in her twenties or thirties in good health and CMV-seronegative. Each CDR3 is given with its conserved first and last residue. The D gene is left open where the match is weak. Size tells how often a clone was seen (once, few, many) or the class of an expanded clone, and some rows leave it out.

clone_size: NA
j_call: TRBJ2-5
v_call: TRBV5-1
d_call: NA
cdr3_nt: TGCGCCAGCAGCTTGGTATCCGGGGGGCTGTACCCAGAGACCCAGTACTTC
cdr3_aa: CASSLVSGGLYPETQYF

clone_size: NA
j_call: TRBJ2-2
v_call: TRBV14
d_call: NA
cdr3_nt: TGTGCCAGCAGCCGACAGGTCCGGAACACCGGGGAGCTGTTTTTT
cdr3_aa: CASSRQVRNTGELFF

clone_size: NA
j_call: TRBJ2-6
v_call: TRBV19
d_call: NA
cdr3_nt: TGTGCCAGTAGTATGACCTGGACGGGAGGGGCCAACGTCCTGACTTTC
cdr3_aa: CASSMTWTGGANVLTF

clone_size: NA
j_call: TRBJ2-5
v_call: TRBV6-6
d_call: NA
cdr3_nt: TGTGCCAGCAGTTACTCGAGTAGCGTGGAGACCCAGTACTTC
cdr3_aa: CASSYSSSVETQYF

clone_size: NA
j_call: TRBJ1-1
v_call: TRBV5-1
d_call: TRBD1
cdr3_nt: TGCGCCAGCAGCAGTTGGACAGGGGAGAGGGCTGAAGCTTTCTTT
cdr3_aa: CASSSWTGERAEAFF

clone_size: NA
j_call: TRBJ2-7
v_call: TRBV6-6
d_call: NA
cdr3_nt: TGTGCCAGCAGTTACTCTGCTGAGGACACCCACTACGAGCAGTACTTC
cdr3_aa: CASSYSAEDTHYEQYF

clone_size: once
j_call: TRBJ1-3
v_call: TRBV9
d_call: NA
cdr3_nt: TGTGCCAGCAGCGTAGCCCCCGCCGCAGGGGTCGGAAACACCATATATTTT
cdr3_aa: CASSVAPAAGVGNTIYF

clone_size: NA
j_call: TRBJ2-1
v_call: TRBV6-5
d_call: NA
cdr3_nt: TGTGCCAGCAGTTACGGGCCGTTTCGGAATGAGCAGTTCTTC
cdr3_aa: CASSYGPFRNEQFF

clone_size: few
j_call: TRBJ2-1
v_call: TRBV19
d_call: TRBD2
cdr3_nt: TGTGCCAGTAGTAGAACGGGGGGGCTCAATGAGCAGTTCTTC
cdr3_aa: CASSRTGGLNEQFF

clone_size: NA
j_call: TRBJ1-1
v_call: TRBV11-2
d_call: NA
cdr3_nt: TGTGCCAGCAGCTTGCCGGCTAGGATGAACACTGAAGCTTTCTTT
cdr3_aa: CASSLPARMNTEAFF

clone_size: NA
j_call: TRBJ1-1
v_call: TRBV4-2
d_call: NA
cdr3_nt: TGTGCCAGCAGCCAAGACTTTACAGGGTCGACTGAAGCTTTCTTT
cdr3_aa: CASSQDFTGSTEAFF

clone_size: NA
j_call: TRBJ1-1
v_call: TRBV7-9
d_call: NA
cdr3_nt: TGTGCCAGCAGCTTAGCTGGACATATGAACACTGAAGCTTTCTTT
cdr3_aa: CASSLAGHMNTEAFF

clone_size: NA
j_call: TRBJ1-5
v_call: TRBV6-5
d_call: TRBD1
cdr3_nt: TGTGCCGCCCGACAGGGAAGCAATCAGCCCCAGCATTTT
cdr3_aa: CAARQGSNQPQHF

clone_size: NA
j_call: TRBJ1-2
v_call: TRBV11-2
d_call: NA
cdr3_nt: TGTGCCAGCAGCACACTCGGGGGGAACTATGGCTACACCTTC
cdr3_aa: CASSTLGGNYGYTF

clone_size: once
j_call: TRBJ2-7
v_call: TRBV5-8
d_call: NA
cdr3_nt: TGTGCCAGCAGCCCGGTGGACAGCCACTCCTACGAGCAGTACTTC
cdr3_aa: CASSPVDSHSYEQYF

clone_size: once
j_call: TRBJ1-1
v_call: TRBV5-1
d_call: TRBD1
cdr3_nt: TGCGCCAGCAGCGTTACCGGACAGGGGGCGAACACTGAAGCTTTCTTT
cdr3_aa: CASSVTGQGANTEAFF

clone_size: NA
j_call: TRBJ1-2
v_call: TRBV5-6
d_call: TRBD1
cdr3_nt: TGTGCCAGCAGCTCACCAGGGGGCTCGGACGATGGCTACACCTTC
cdr3_aa: CASSSPGGSDDGYTF

clone_size: few
j_call: TRBJ2-1
v_call: TRBV9
d_call: NA
cdr3_nt: TGTGCCAGCAGCGAGGTTTGGGGGGGGGCTGGGAATGAGCAGTTCTTC
cdr3_aa: CASSEVWGGAGNEQFF

clone_size: NA
j_call: TRBJ1-1
v_call: TRBV11-2
d_call: NA
cdr3_nt: TGTGCCAGCAGCCCGGGGGGCGGACAGAAAGCTTTCTTT
cdr3_aa: CASSPGGGQKAFF

clone_size: NA
j_call: TRBJ1-1
v_call: TRBV5-1
d_call: TRBD1
cdr3_nt: TGCGCCAGCAGCGGACAGGGGGGCAACACTGAAGCTTTCTTT
cdr3_aa: CASSGQGGNTEAFF

clone_size: NA
j_call: TRBJ1-4
v_call: TRBV4-3
d_call: TRBD1
cdr3_nt: TGCGCCAGCAGCCAAGCCCTACCGGGACAGTTTAATGAAAAACTGTTTTTT
cdr3_aa: CASSQALPGQFNEKLFF

clone_size: NA
j_call: TRBJ2-6
v_call: TRBV27
d_call: NA
cdr3_nt: TGTGCCAGCAGTTTCCACGACAGTGCTGGGGCCAACGTCCTGACTTTC
cdr3_aa: CASSFHDSAGANVLTF

clone_size: few
j_call: TRBJ2-1
v_call: TRBV20-1
d_call: NA
cdr3_nt: TGCAGTGCTAGAGCCCCGTATGAGCAGTTCTTC
cdr3_aa: CSARAPYEQFF

clone_size: NA
j_call: TRBJ1-1
v_call: TRBV27
d_call: NA
cdr3_nt: TGTGCCAGCAGTTCCACGGGAGGGAGGGAAGCTTTCTTT
cdr3_aa: CASSSTGGREAFF

clone_size: NA
j_call: TRBJ1-2
v_call: TRBV2
d_call: NA
cdr3_nt: TGTGCCAGCAGGGGGGGGGCGGCCCGGGGTGGCTACACCTTC
cdr3_aa: CASRGGAARGGYTF

clone_size: NA
j_call: TRBJ1-2
v_call: TRBV6-5
d_call: NA
cdr3_nt: TGTGCCAGCAGTTACTCGGAGGGGACCTATGGCTACACCTTC
cdr3_aa: CASSYSEGTYGYTF

clone_size: NA
j_call: TRBJ2-7
v_call: TRBV18
d_call: TRBD1
cdr3_nt: TGTGCCAGCTCACCAGGACAGGGGAGGTTCTACGAGCAGTACTTC
cdr3_aa: CASSPGQGRFYEQYF